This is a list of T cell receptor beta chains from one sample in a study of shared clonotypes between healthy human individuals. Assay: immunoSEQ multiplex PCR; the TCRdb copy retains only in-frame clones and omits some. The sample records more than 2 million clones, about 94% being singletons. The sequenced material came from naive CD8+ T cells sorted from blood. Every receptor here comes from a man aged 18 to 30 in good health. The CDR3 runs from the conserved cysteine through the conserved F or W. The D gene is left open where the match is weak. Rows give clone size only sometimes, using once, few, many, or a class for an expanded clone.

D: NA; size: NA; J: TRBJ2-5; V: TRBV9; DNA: TGTGCCAGCAGCGTTTGGCACGGGGAGACCCAGTACTTC; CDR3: CASSVWHGETQYF
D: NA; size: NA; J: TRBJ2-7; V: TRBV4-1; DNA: TGCGCCAGCAGCCAACGCGGAGGGGGAGGGCCGTCTTACGAGCAGTACTTC; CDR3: CASSQRGGGGPSYEQYF
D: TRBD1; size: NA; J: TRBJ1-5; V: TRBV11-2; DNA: TGTGCCAGCAGCTGGGACAGGGCGGGCCAGCCCCAGCATTTT; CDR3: CASSWDRAGQPQHF
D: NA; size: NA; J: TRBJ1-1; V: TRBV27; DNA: TGTGCCAGCAGCCGACAATTAAACACTGAAGCTTTCTTT; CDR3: CASSRQLNTEAFF
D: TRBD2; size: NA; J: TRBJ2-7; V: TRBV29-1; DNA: TGCAGCGCCTTGGGGATACTAGCGGGAGGGCCTTCCTCCTACGAGCAGTACTTC; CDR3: CSALGILAGGPSSYEQYF
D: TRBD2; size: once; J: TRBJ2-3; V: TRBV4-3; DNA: TGCGCCAGCGGACTAGCGGGAGGAGATACGCAGTATTTT; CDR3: CASGLAGGDTQYF
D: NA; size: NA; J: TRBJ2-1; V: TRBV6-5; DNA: TGTGCCAGCAGTTACACGGCGGGCCACAATGAGCAGTTCTTC; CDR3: CASSYTAGHNEQFF
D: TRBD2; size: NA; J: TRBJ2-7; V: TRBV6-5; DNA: TGTGCCAGCAGATACCTACTAGCGGGGGGGCGCGACGAGCAGTACTTC; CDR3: CASRYLLAGGRDEQYF
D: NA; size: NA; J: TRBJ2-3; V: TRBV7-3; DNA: TGTGCCAGCAGCTCCCCAAACACAGATACGCAGTATTTT; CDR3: CASSSPNTDTQYF
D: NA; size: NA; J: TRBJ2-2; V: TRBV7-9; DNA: TGTGCCAGCAGCCCACCTCCTGGCCAGGTTCTGACCGGGGAGCTGTTTTTT; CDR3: CASSPPPGQVLTGELFF
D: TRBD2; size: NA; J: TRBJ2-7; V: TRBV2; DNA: TGTGCCAGCAGAGGCCTGGGAAGCGGGGCTTCCTACGAGCAGTACTTC; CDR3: CASRGLGSGASYEQYF
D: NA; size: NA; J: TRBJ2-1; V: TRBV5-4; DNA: TGTGCCAGCAGCTTTCTCGGCGATGAGCAGTTCTTC; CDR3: CASSFLGDEQFF
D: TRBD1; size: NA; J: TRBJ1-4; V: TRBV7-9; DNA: TGTGCCAGCAGCTTAGCAAAACAGGGGTTTAATGAAAAACTGTTTTTT; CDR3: CASSLAKQGFNEKLFF
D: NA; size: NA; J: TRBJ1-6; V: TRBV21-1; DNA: TGTGCCAGCAGCCCGGACGTCTCCTATAATTCACCCCTCCACTTT; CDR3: CASSPDVSYNSPLHF
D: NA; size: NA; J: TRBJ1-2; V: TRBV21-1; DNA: TGTGCCAGCAGCAAAGGCCCAGGGGATGGAGGAAAAGGCTACACCTTC; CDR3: CASSKGPGDGGKGYTF
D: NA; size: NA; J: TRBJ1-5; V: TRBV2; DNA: TGTGCCAGCAGGGACACCTATAGCAATCAGCCCCAGCATTTT; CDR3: CASRDTYSNQPQHF
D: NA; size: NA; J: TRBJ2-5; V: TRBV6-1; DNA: TGTGCCAGCAGTGAAGGGACTTCGTACCAAGAGACCCAGTACTTC; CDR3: CASSEGTSYQETQYF
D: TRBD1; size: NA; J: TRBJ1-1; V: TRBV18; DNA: TGTGCCAGCTCACCGCCCCCGGGACAGGTTGAAGCTTTCTTT; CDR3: CASSPPPGQVEAFF
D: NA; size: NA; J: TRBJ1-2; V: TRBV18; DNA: TGTGCCAGCTCATCCGGGGTCCGCTATGGCTACACCTTC; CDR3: CASSSGVRYGYTF
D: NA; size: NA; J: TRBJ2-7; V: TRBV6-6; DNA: TGTGCCAGCAGTTACTCGGGAAGTCCGGGGGACGAGCAGTACTTC; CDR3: CASSYSGSPGDEQYF
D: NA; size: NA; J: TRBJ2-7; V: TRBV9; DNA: TGTGCCAGCAGCGTAGGCCATACCACCACCCGGGCTGGCGAGCAGTACTTC; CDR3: CASSVGHTTTRAGEQYF
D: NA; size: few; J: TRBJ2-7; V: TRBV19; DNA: TGTGCCAGTAGTGACTCCTACGAGCAGTACTTC; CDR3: CASSDSYEQYF
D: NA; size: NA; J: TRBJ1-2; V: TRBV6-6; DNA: TGTGCCAGCAGTTTCTCCGGGGCAGGTAGCTATGGCTACACCTTC; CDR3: CASSFSGAGSYGYTF
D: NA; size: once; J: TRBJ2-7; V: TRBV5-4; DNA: TGTGCCAGCAGCCCCCAGGACCCCAGGGACGAGCAGTACTTC; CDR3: CASSPQDPRDEQYF
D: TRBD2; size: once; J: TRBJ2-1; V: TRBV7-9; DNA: TGTGCCAGCAGCCGCGCCGGGACTAGCGTAAATGAGCAGTTCTTC; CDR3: CASSRAGTSVNEQFF
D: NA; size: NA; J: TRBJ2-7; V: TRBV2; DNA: TGTGCCTCGCTGGGGACCCCAGCCTACGAGCAGTACTTC; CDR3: CASLGTPAYEQYF